Detailed here is one T cell receptor (beta chain). The sample belongs to a study of CD8+ T cells in alopecia areata. Looking at the study overall: The drug, tofacitinib, lasted 6 to 18 months, followed by 6 months off drug.

Treatment of the sample: oral pan-JAK inhibitor, 5-10 mg twice daily. Alopecia areata patients provided lesional scalp punch biopsies and peripheral blood. The CDR3 length is 15 residues. Trimming left V 3 bases short and J 0 bases short, with 9 bases between. CDR1 and CDR2 from the germline V gene are MNHEY and SMNVEV (reference sequence). TCR sequencing used cDNA made by reverse transcription of extracted RNA. Only in-frame clones appear in the TCRdb table, and some are missing; sequencing was by immunoSEQ multiplex PCR. The data show some 190,000 clones, 40% to 65% seen once. V and J are TRBV27 and TRBJ1-3; D is undetermined. This specimen was CD8+ T cells sorted from blood, taken around week 52, from a patient treated with tofacitinib. The clonotype originates from a human donor with alopecia areata. CDR3 sequence reads: CASSLEGFSGNTIYF. The CDR3 DNA reads TGTGCCAGCAGTTTGGAAGGCTTCTCTGGAAACACCATATATTTT.